Listed below are T cell receptor beta chains from one sample, sequenced in a study of a mutant IDH1 vaccine in newly diagnosed glioma. Some clones are missing from TCRdb's copy, which holds only in-frame ones; the method was immunoSEQ multiplex PCR. The sample includes just under 95,000 clones, 83% of them seen just once. Sequenced here: PBMCs, sampled from a glioma patient treated with radiotherapy, temozolomide or both. These receptors all stem from a woman aged 45 to 65 with glioma. Each CDR3 is given with its conserved first and last residue. A D gene is named only where the DNA matches it firmly. Clone size is stated in some rows and not others, as once, few, many or a class when expanded.

j_call v_call d_call clone_size cdr3_aa cdr3_nt
TRBJ2-3 TRBV15 TRBD2 once CATSRGGTSGDGDTQYF TGTGCCACCAGCAGGGGAGGGACTAGCGGGGATGGGGATACGCAGTATTTT
TRBJ1-5 TRBV6-1 . . CASSEGPRRNQPQHF TGTGCCAGCAGTGAAGGTCCCCGGCGCAATCAGCCCCAGCATTTT
TRBJ1-2 TRBV5-1 . . CASSLAGYGYTF TGCGCCAGCAGCTTGGCCGGGTATGGCTACACCTTC
TRBJ2-7 TRBV27 . . CASSSWVPGSEQYF TGTGCCAGCAGTTCCTGGGTCCCGGGGTCCGAGCAGTACTTC
TRBJ2-2 TRBV9 . . CASSVYGGTTGELFF TGTGCCAGCAGCGTGTATGGGGGGACCACCGGGGAGCTGTTTTTT
TRBJ2-7 TRBV12-5 . . CASGVGGSYEQYF TGTGCTAGTGGAGTAGGCGGATCCTACGAGCAGTACTTC
TRBJ2-6 TRBV14 . . CASSQSGANVLTF TGTGCCAGCAGCCAATCTGGGGCCAACGTCCTGACTTTC
TRBJ2-5 TRBV6-1 TRBD1 . CASMPTGTGLETQYF TGTGCCAGCATGCCGACAGGGACAGGGTTAGAGACCCAGTACTTC
TRBJ2-6 TRBV18 . . CASSPSGAGANVLTF TGTGCCAGCTCACCATCAGGGGCGGGGGCCAACGTCCTGACTTTC
TRBJ1-3 TRBV9 TRBD1 . CASSVEGQRGNTIYF TGTGCCAGCAGCGTAGAGGGACAGAGGGGAAACACCATATATTTT
TRBJ2-7 TRBV4-1 . . CASSQKTASYEQYF TGCGCCAGCAGCCAAAAGACAGCCTCCTACGAGCAGTACTTC
TRBJ1-1 TRBV14 . few CASRAGQAEAFF TGTGCCAGCAGGGCAGGGCAGGCTGAAGCTTTCTTT
TRBJ1-2 TRBV6-1 . few CASSEALGGGYTF TGTGCCAGCAGTGAAGCGCTAGGGGGAGGCTACACCTTC
TRBJ1-5 TRBV6-1 . . CASSSMIDQPQHF TGTGCCAGCAGTTCGATGATAGATCAGCCCCAGCATTTT
TRBJ1-2 TRBV21-1 . . CASTQSGPPYYRVGVYYGYTF TGTGCCAGCACCCAAAGTGGCCCTCCTTACTACAGGGTAGGGGTTTACTATGGCTACACCTTC
TRBJ1-1 TRBV5-1 . . CASSGGRTEAFF TGCGCCAGCAGCGGAGGACGGACTGAAGCTTTCTTT
TRBJ2-5 TRBV7-9 . . CASSSDGDTTQETQYF TGTGCCAGCAGCTCAGACGGGGACACCACCCAAGAGACCCAGTACTTC
TRBJ2-7 TRBV14 . . CASSQTGRPVYEQYF TGTGCCAGCAGCCAAACCGGACGTCCCGTCTACGAGCAGTACTTC
TRBJ2-7 TRBV11-2 . once CASSWSTGTNEQYF TGTGCCAGCAGCTGGTCAACCGGGACCAACGAGCAGTACTTC
TRBJ1-4 TRBV4-1 . . CASSPSRQPNEKLFF TGCGCCAGCAGCCCTTCGCGACAGCCTAATGAAAAACTGTTTTTT
TRBJ1-5 TRBV2 . . CASSPGHSSNQPQHF TGTGCCAGCAGTCCGGGTCATAGTAGCAATCAGCCCCAGCATTTT
TRBJ2-7 TRBV18 . . CASSPPVGTHEQYF TGTGCCAGCTCACCACCGGTGGGTACCCACGAGCAGTACTTC
TRBJ1-2 TRBV2 TRBD1 few CASTEQGAGGYTF TGTGCCAGCACCGAACAGGGGGCAGGTGGCTACACCTTC
TRBJ2-1 TRBV14 . . CASSQDLVRSYEQFF TGTGCCAGCAGCCAAGATCTGGTTAGATCATATGAGCAGTTCTTC
TRBJ2-5 TRBV9 TRBD2 . CASSPRGTSGEETQYF TGTGCCAGCAGCCCCAGGGGGACTAGCGGGGAGGAGACCCAGTACTTC
TRBJ1-5 TRBV28 TRBD1 . CASRPRTRTGGQPQHF TGTGCCAGCAGACCCAGGACCCGGACAGGTGGTCAGCCCCAGCATTTT
TRBJ1-1 TRBV6-4 . . CASSARFGTEAFF TGTGCCAGCAGTGCCCGCTTTGGGACTGAAGCTTTCTTT
TRBJ2-7 TRBV6-5 . . CASSYSWVSSYEQYF TGTGCCAGCAGTTACTCGTGGGTAAGCTCCTACGAGCAGTACTTC
TRBJ1-5 TRBV6-6 . . CASGTARQPQHF TGTGCCAGCGGGACGGCCAGACAGCCCCAGCATTTT
TRBJ1-1 TRBV29-1 . . CSAWGGTQGTEAFF TGCAGCGCCTGGGGAGGGACACAGGGCACTGAAGCTTTCTTT
TRBJ2-3 TRBV5-1 TRBD2 . CASSYAGQNLAGGRDF TGCGCCAGCAGCTACGCGGGCCAGAATTTAGCGGGGGGCAGAGATTTT
TRBJ1-2 TRBV27 TRBD1 . CASSNRDRVGYTF TGTGCCAGCAGTAACCGGGACAGGGTTGGCTACACCTTC
TRBJ1-4 TRBV15 . . CATSRDKGTNEKLFF TGTGCCACCAGCAGAGATAAAGGAACTAATGAAAAACTGTTTTTT
TRBJ2-2 TRBV5-1 . . CASSLGRETGELFF TGCGCCAGCAGCTTAGGGCGAGAGACCGGGGAGCTGTTTTTT
TRBJ2-7 TRBV25-1 . . CASRTGRRYEQYF TGTGCCAGCAGGACGGGACGGCGCTACGAGCAGTACTTC
TRBJ2-1 TRBV19 TRBD2 once CASSGTSGNEQFF TGTGCCAGCTCCGGGACTAGCGGGAATGAGCAGTTCTTC
TRBJ2-2 TRBV27 . . CASSPLLGENTGELFF TGTGCCAGCAGCCCCTTATTGGGGGAGAACACCGGGGAGCTGTTTTTT
TRBJ2-6 TRBV7-3 . . CASSPHSSGANVLTF TGTGCCAGCAGCCCCCATTCGTCTGGGGCCAACGTCCTGACTTTC
TRBJ2-7 TRBV30 . . CAWSQGTGDYEQYF TGTGCCTGGAGCCAAGGGACGGGGGACTACGAGCAGTACTTC
TRBJ2-5 TRBV5-1 . . CASSTGTPRETQYF TGCGCCAGCAGCACCGGGACGCCGAGGGAGACCCAGTACTTC
TRBJ1-4 TRBV6-5 . . CASSYSPRGGEKLFF TGTGCCAGCAGTTACTCTCCCAGGGGTGGTGAAAAACTGTTTTTT
TRBJ1-2 TRBV30 . . CAWSRPGGYTF TGTGCCTGGAGTAGGCCGGGGGGCTACACCTTC
TRBJ2-7 TRBV27 . . CASSLRDRAYEQYF TGTGCCAGCAGTTTGCGAGACCGAGCCTACGAGCAGTACTTC
TRBJ2-6 TRBV6-6 . . CASSYIQTSGANVLTF TGTGCCAGCAGTTACATCCAGACCTCTGGGGCCAACGTCCTGACTTTC
TRBJ2-4 TRBV2 TRBD2 . CASMTSGVIAKNIQYF TGTGCCAGCATGACTAGCGGGGTAATAGCCAAAAACATTCAGTACTTC
TRBJ1-3 TRBV29-1 . . CSVTGPYTIYF TGCAGCGTGACAGGCCCTTACACCATATATTTT
TRBJ1-4 TRBV7-2 . . CASSLQKGLGEKLFF TGTGCCAGCAGCTTACAGAAGGGATTAGGCGAAAAACTGTTTTTT
TRBJ2-7 TRBV9 TRBD1 . CASSEGQYSYEQYF TGTGCCAGCAGCGAGGGACAGTATTCCTACGAGCAGTACTTC
TRBJ1-5 TRBV27 . . CASSFTGPNQPQHF TGTGCCAGCAGTTTTACGGGACCGAATCAGCCCCAGCATTTT